A single sample is the source of the 27 T cell receptor beta chains below, sequenced in a study of blood T cells in healthy people across ages. Through a sample-barcoded 5' primer and a J-beta primer mix, a second PCR was run for roughly 7 to 12 cycles. TCRdb re-called the 5' RACE reads with MiXCR, one entry per CDR3 protein. The sample yields roughly 700,000 distinct CDR3 sequences, 49% seen once. Specimen: blood. The receptors shown here come from an older woman in good health.

This sequence joins TRBV29-1 and TRBJ2-1; 14 bases are a match to TRBD2. The length of the CDR3 is 17 residues. Trimming at V came to 6 bases and at J to 4 bases, leaving 11 bases not matched to a gene. The germline V gene has CDR1 SQVTM and CDR2 ANQGSEA. Here the CDR3 reads CSVEGGLAGEGYNEQFF. The CDR3 nucleotides are TGCAGCGTCGAGGGGGGACTAGCGGGAGAGGGGTACAATGAGCAGTTCTTC.

This chain uses TRBV18 with TRBJ1-6; D is undetermined. Trimming removed 2 bases from V and 7 bases from J, with 12 bases in between. This CDR3 contains 15 residues. Germline CDR1 KGHSH, CDR2 LQKENI. CDR3 amino acids: CASSPSGGINSPLHF. CDR3 sequence (DNA): TGTGCCAGCTCACCATCCGGTGGCATAAATTCACCCCTCCACTTT.

This chain uses TRBV27 with TRBJ2-7; 10 bases line up with TRBD2. The CDR3 runs 15 residues. The trim removed 1 base at V and 2 bases at J, leaving 2 bases unmatched. The germline V gene encodes CDR1 MNHEY and CDR2 SMNVEV (reference sequence). CDR3: CASSLWTSGTYEQYF. As DNA, the CDR3 is TGTGCCAGCAGTTTATGGACTAGCGGAACCTACGAGCAGTACTTC.

The J gene is TRBJ1-6, the V gene TRBV6-6; D not certain. Germline V gene sequence: CDR1 MNHNY, CDR2 SVGAGI (reference sequence). This CDR3 contains 15 residues. The V and J ends lost 2 bases and 0 bases respectively, with 5 bases between them. The CDR3 protein is CASSYRSSYNSPLHF. The CDR3, as DNA: TGTGCCAGCAGTTACAGGAGCTCCTATAATTCACCCCTCCACTTT.

On this clonotype: This could be a read error, since a much larger clone is one nucleotide away. The chain couples TRBV6-2 or TRBV6-3 to TRBJ2-1; D gene uncertain. CDR1 MNHEY and CDR2 SVGEGT come from the germline V gene. Trimming took off 2 bases at V and 2 bases at J, with 1 base between the two ends. The CDR3 runs to 12 residues. CDR3 region: CASSYPYNEQFF. The CDR3 coding sequence is TGTGCCAGCAGTTACCCCTACAATGAGCAGTTCTTC.

The sample holds a few counts of this clonotype. This chain joins TRBV7-2 and TRBJ2-6; 12 bases agree with TRBD2. Trimming removed 0 bases from V and 0 bases from J; junction bases left unmatched: 9. Germline assignment: CDR1 SGHTA and CDR2 FQGNSA. The CDR3 is 21 residues long. CDR3 protein: CASSLALRLAGVNSGANVLTF. The CDR3 DNA is TGTGCCAGCAGCTTAGCGCTTCGACTAGCGGGAGTTAACTCTGGGGCCAACGTCCTGACTTTC.

Many counts were recorded for this clonotype. The chain links TRBV5-1 to TRBJ2-7; 10 nucleotides line up with TRBD2. Germline-derived CDR1 and CDR2 are SGHRS and YFSETQ. The CDR3 contains 15 residues. V gave up 0 bases and J gave up 4 bases; unmatched junction bases: 4. Written as DNA, the CDR3 is TGCGCCAGCAGCTTGGGGACTAGCGGAGCTTACGAGCAGTACTTC. This gives the protein CASSLGTSGAYEQYF.

V and J are TRBV24-1 and TRBJ2-1, with 8 bases identical to TRBD2. Germline V lookup: CDR1 KGHDR, CDR2 SFDVKD. The CDR3 extends over 16 amino acids. V lost 4 bases to trimming and J lost 0 bases; unmatched junction nucleotides: 4. The chain's CDR3 is CATSDGGRSSYNEQFF. The CDR3 coding sequence is TGTGCCACCAGTGACGGCGGGAGGAGCTCCTACAATGAGCAGTTCTTC.

A few counts support this clonotype. The CDR3 sequence is CASSQDRGEAQYF. DNA for the CDR3: TGTGCCAGCAGCCAAGATCGAGGTGAGGCGCAGTATTTT. The chain is built from TRBV3-1 and TRBJ2-3; no clear D. Germline V gene lookup returns CDR1 LGHDT and CDR2 YNNKEL (reference sequence). CDR3 length equals 13 residues. The germline V and J ends were trimmed by 0 bases and 10 bases, with 11 bases remaining between them.

The V gene is TRBV6-5, the J gene TRBJ2-5, with TRBD2 as a possible D gene (6 bases). Matching the DNA end better, TRBJ2-7 makes the J call doubtful. CDR3 length: 13 residues. Germline V gene lookup returns CDR1 MNHEY and CDR2 SVGAGI. For the CDR3, the DNA is TGTGCCAGCAGGCCTGCGGGGTACTACGAGCAGTACTTC. Its translation: CASRPAGYYEQYF.

This rearrangement joins TRBV20-1 to TRBJ2-1; 10 nucleotides match TRBD2. The V gene's germline CDR1 is DFQATT and CDR2 SNEGSKA (reference sequence). Unmatched junction bases numbered 5, after V lost 1 base and J lost 2 bases. The CDR3 has 16 residues. The CDR3 here is CSARVASGRAYNEQFF. DNA of the CDR3: TGCAGTGCTAGAGTGGCCAGCGGGAGGGCCTACAATGAGCAGTTCTTC.

The chain employs TRBV29-1 and TRBJ2-1; 13 nucleotides align to TRBD2. CDR3 length equals 14 residues. The junction had 4 bases not matched to a gene; V was cut back by 5 bases and J by 6 bases. CDR1 is SQVTM, CDR2 ANQGSEA, per germline. CDR3 in DNA: TGCAGCGTTCTCAGACTAGCGGGAGGCAATGAGCAGTTCTTC. Protein product: CSVLRLAGGNEQFF.

This chain connects TRBV20-1 to TRBJ1-1, with 8 positions matching TRBD1. Germline trimming cut 6 bases from V and 3 bases from J; bases unmatched to any gene: 9. This CDR3 comprises 14 residues. The germline gives CDR1 DFQATT, CDR2 SNEGSKA (reference sequence). The CDR3 spells CSAARQGSDTEAFF. The CDR3 DNA is TGCAGTGCGGCACGACAGGGGTCGGACACTGAAGCTTTCTTT.

This chain links TRBV7-2 with TRBJ2-5, with a tentative D call TRBD1 (6 bases). CDR1 SGHTA and CDR2 FQGNSA come from the germline V gene. This CDR3 is built from 15 residues. Trimming removed 5 bases from V and 7 bases from J, with 20 bases in between. This chain's CDR3 is CASSEDSRGLVTQYF. The CDR3 nucleotides are TGTGCCAGCAGCGAAGATAGCAGGGGTTTGGTGACCCAGTACTTC.

V usage is TRBV20-1 and J usage is TRBJ2-7; D might be TRBD2 (5 bases). Looked up from germline, CDR1 is DFQATT and CDR2 is SNEGSKA (reference sequence). CDR3 length: 14 amino acids. The CDR3: CRARLARGSYEQYF. The CDR3 coding sequence is TGCAGAGCTCGGCTAGCTCGAGGCTCCTACGAGCAGTACTTC.

The V gene is TRBV7-2, the J gene TRBJ2-3, with no clear D. Germline lookup yields CDR1 SGHTA and CDR2 FQGNSA. CDR3 length: 15 residues. V lost 5 bases to trimming and J lost 2 bases, with 14 bases between them. CDR3 amino acids: CASSPRHGPTDTQYF. In DNA, the CDR3 is TGTGCCAGCAGCCCAAGGCACGGACCCACAGATACGCAGTATTTT.

J is TRBJ2-1 and V is TRBV28; TRBD2 aligns across 8 bases. V trimming: 5 bases; J trimming: 6 bases; junction bases outside the gene matches: 3. CDR3 length: 13 amino acids. The germline CDR1 and CDR2 sequences are MDHEN and SYDVKM. CDR3 in amino acids: CASSSGSGNEQFF. CDR3 DNA: TGTGCCAGCAGTAGCGGGAGCGGCAATGAGCAGTTCTTC.

The chain has TRBV12-5 and TRBJ1-2; D uncertain. Trimming removed 6 bases at V and 6 bases at J, with 8 bases between. The CDR3 is 11 residues long. Germline CDR1 and CDR2: LGHNT and FRNRAP. CDR3 nucleotide sequence: TGTGCTAGTGGCTTCGGAAATGGCTACACCTTC. This encodes CASGFGNGYTF. The variable domain in full, completed from reference TRBV12-5 and TRBJ1-2, reads DARVTQTPRHKVTEMGQEVTMRCQPILGHNTVFWYRQTMMQGLELLAYFRNRAPLDDSGMPKDRFSAEMPDATLATLKIQPSEPRDSAVYFCASGFGNGYTFGSGTRLTVV.

This rearrangement joins TRBV3-1 to TRBJ1-2; no definite D call. CDR3 length: 12 residues. The V end was cut by 5 bases, the J end by 8 bases, with 12 bases between. Germline V gene lookup returns CDR1 LGHDT and CDR2 YNNKEL (reference sequence). The CDR3 coding sequence is TGTGCCAGCAGCACGGAAACTGGCGGCTACACCTTC. Its translation is CASSTETGGYTF.

This clonotype was recorded a few times. The rearrangement uses TRBV20-1 and TRBJ2-7; possibly TRBD1 for D (7 bases). The V gene lost 6 bases and the J gene lost 6 bases, with 15 bases spanning the gap. The germline V gene encodes CDR1 DFQATT and CDR2 SNEGSKA (reference sequence). The length of the CDR3 is 12 residues. The CDR3 DNA is TGCAGTGCAGACGACAGGGACTTCGAGCAGTACTTC. It yields the protein CSADDRDFEQYF.

The V gene is TRBV3-1, the J gene TRBJ2-4; 11 positions agree with TRBD2. The last part of the DNA fits TRBJ2-7 better; the J call may be wrong. The CDR3 loop spans 14 amino acids. In germline, CDR1 is LGHDT, CDR2 YNNKEL (reference sequence). Written as DNA, the CDR3 is TGTGCCAGCAGACCGACTAGCGGGACCAACGAGCAGTACTTC. Protein sequence: CASRPTSGTNEQYF.

The chain joins TRBV2 to TRBJ2-7, with unresolved D. The CDR3 is made up of 13 amino acids. V was pared by 7 bases and J by 0 bases, with 10 bases between. The germline V gene has CDR1 SNHLY and CDR2 FYNNEI. The CDR3 nucleotides read TGTGCCAGCACTGGAAAAGGCTCCTACGAGCAGTACTTC. Its protein is CASTGKGSYEQYF.

On this clonotype: One junction end disagrees with the germline gene, perhaps due to a read error. The V and J genes are TRBV10-2 and TRBJ2-7, with D unresolved. The germline V gene encodes CDR1 WSHSY and CDR2 SAAADI. This CDR3 has 11 amino acids. This CDR3 is CTSSEKYEQYF. CDR3 coding DNA: TGCACCAGCAGTGAGAAATACGAGCAGTACTTC.

The chain uses TRBV10-3 and TRBJ1-1, with D hard to call. The V end was cut by 2 bases, the J end by 7 bases, with 5 bases between. The CDR3 runs 11 residues. Germline assignment: CDR1 ENHRY and CDR2 SYGVKD. The CDR3 DNA reads TGTGCCATCAGTGAGGGAATTGAAGCTTTCTTT. Protein: CAISEGIEAFF.

This clonotype was recorded only once. This chain connects TRBV20-1 to TRBJ1-6; possible D gene TRBD1, 5 bases. V shed 1 base and J shed 11 bases, with 15 bases lying between them. Germline V gives CDR1 DFQATT, CDR2 SNEGSKA (reference sequence). The CDR3 has 14 amino acids. CDR3 sequence: CSARGGLIAAPLHF. DNA for the CDR3: TGCAGTGCTAGAGGGGGACTAATTGCGGCACCCCTCCACTTT.

The chain combines TRBV28 with TRBJ2-4; the match to TRBD1 covers 7 bases. The CDR3 has 14 residues. CDR1 is MDHEN and CDR2 is SYDVKM in the germline V gene. The trim removed 7 bases at V and 13 bases at J, leaving 16 bases unmatched. The CDR3 DNA follows: TGTGCCAGCACCACCTCGCCGGGACAGAGGGAGCAGTACTTC. Its translation is CASTTSPGQREQYF.

V is TRBV7-2 and J is TRBJ2-1; 13 bases match TRBD2. CDR3 length: 15 amino acids. The V gene's germline CDR1 is SGHTA and CDR2 FQGNSA. V gave up 5 bases and J gave up 7 bases; unmatched junction bases: 5. The CDR3 DNA sequence: TGTGCCAGCAGCATTGGGACTAGCGGGACGAATGAGCAGTTCTTC. The encoded protein is CASSIGTSGTNEQFF.